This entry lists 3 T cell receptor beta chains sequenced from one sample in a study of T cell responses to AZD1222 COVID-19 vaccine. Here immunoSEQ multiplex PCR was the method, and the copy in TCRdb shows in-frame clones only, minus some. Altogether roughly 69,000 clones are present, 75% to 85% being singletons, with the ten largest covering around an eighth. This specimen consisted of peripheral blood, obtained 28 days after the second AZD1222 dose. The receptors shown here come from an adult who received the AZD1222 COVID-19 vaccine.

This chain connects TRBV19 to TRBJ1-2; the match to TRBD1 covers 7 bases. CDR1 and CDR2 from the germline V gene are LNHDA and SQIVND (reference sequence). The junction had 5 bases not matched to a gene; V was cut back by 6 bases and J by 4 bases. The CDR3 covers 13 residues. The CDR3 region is CASRGTATYGYTF. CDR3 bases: TGTGCCAGTAGGGGGACAGCTACCTATGGCTACACCTTC.

The CDR3 nucleotides are TGTGCCAGTAGTACCTCCCGGACAGGGGTATATCGTCAGCCCCAGCATTTT. Protein product: CASSTSRTGVYRQPQHF. The chain combines TRBV19 with TRBJ1-5; 9 nucleotides match TRBD1. J lost 6 bases, V lost 4 bases, and 13 bases had no gene match. Germline V gene sequence: CDR1 LNHDA, CDR2 SQIVND (reference sequence). The CDR3 is 17 residues long.

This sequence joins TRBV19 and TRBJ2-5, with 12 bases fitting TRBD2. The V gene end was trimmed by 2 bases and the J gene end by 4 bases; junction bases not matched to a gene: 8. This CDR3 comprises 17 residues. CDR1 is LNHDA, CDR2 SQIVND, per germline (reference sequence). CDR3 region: CASSIQTSGGIRETQYF. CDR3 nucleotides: TGTGCCAGTAGTATACAAACTAGCGGGGGGATTAGAGAGACCCAGTACTTC.